The T cell receptor beta chain under discussion was sequenced for a study of blood T cell repertoires in COVID-19. Per the original data handling: Researchers report that nucleated cell counts were estimated from reference gene primer amplification. Profiling relied on immunoSEQ multiplex PCR, and the TCRdb table lists in-frame clones only, not all of them. V and J calls and clone size come straight from that table; D and trimming were deduced from the DNA. This table holds fewer than 500,000 clones, roughly 90% found once. V gave up 5 bases and J gave up 3 bases, with 8 bases separating them. The CDR3 runs to 13 residues. The germline V gene encodes CDR1 SGHTA and CDR2 FQGNSA.

Material for sequencing was peripheral blood. This rearrangement joins TRBV7-2 to TRBJ1-5; D is ambiguous. The TCR was taken from a woman aged 25 to 39 with acute or convalescent COVID-19. The CDR3 DNA sequence: TGTGCCAGCAGCCTTAAAAACAATCAGCCCCAGCATTTT. It codes for CASSLKNNQPQHF.